This TCR beta chain was captured by sequencing in a study of early T cells in non-severe SARS-CoV-2 infection. At the level of the study: Chains were not paired, and sequencing was done on bulk RNA from unsorted whole blood.

Unique molecular identifiers tagged individual cDNA molecules. TCRdb ran MiXCR on the 5' RACE reads and lists one entry per CDR3 protein. The table has roughly 80,000 distinct CDR3 sequences, 10% to 12% seen once; the top ten hold around 13%. General study points: Matching against VDJdb likely underestimated virus-specific expansions, favoring anti-spike CD8.

This clonotype was seen a handful of times. Its antigen is currently unknown. The V segment lost 7 bases and the J segment 3 bases; nucleotides outside the gene matches: 6. This CDR3 spans 15 amino acids. Germline V gene sequence: CDR1 LGHDT, CDR2 YNNKEL (reference sequence). The sample here was whole blood, taken at baseline. V gene TRBV3-1 combines with J gene TRBJ2-3, with 11 bases lining up with TRBD2. This clonotype was obtained from an adult who was a healthcare worker with PCR-confirmed SARS-CoV-2 infection or an uninfected control (not recorded which). CDR3 residues: CASTLAGERTDTQYF. The DNA of the CDR3 is TGTGCCAGCACACTAGCGGGGGAGAGAACAGATACGCAGTATTTT.